This T cell receptor (beta chain) was recorded in a study of CD8 T cells in Susac syndrome. The CD8+ and CD4+ T cells were isolated magnetically using a negative isolation approach, whereas the TEMRA cells were enriched by FACS. RNA totalling about 0.45 to 1 ug underwent reverse transcription with random hexamers. TCRdb fed the immunoSEQ multiplex PCR reads into MiXCR, producing one record per CDR3 protein. This sample has about 430,000 distinct CDR3 sequences, with approximately 89% found just once. Germline CDR1 and CDR2: SQVTM and ANQGSEA. This CDR3 contains 14 residues. The junction had 9 bases not matched to a gene; V was cut back by 5 bases and J by 4 bases.

The clonotype was recovered from a human donor with multiple sclerosis. The chain carries TRBV29-1 and TRBJ2-7; 9 nucleotides line up with TRBD1. The sample comprised CD8+ T cells from PBMCs. The CDR3 loop reads CSVRSGQGSYEQYF. CDR3 sequence (DNA): TGCAGCGTTCGGTCGGGACAGGGTAGTTACGAGCAGTACTTC.